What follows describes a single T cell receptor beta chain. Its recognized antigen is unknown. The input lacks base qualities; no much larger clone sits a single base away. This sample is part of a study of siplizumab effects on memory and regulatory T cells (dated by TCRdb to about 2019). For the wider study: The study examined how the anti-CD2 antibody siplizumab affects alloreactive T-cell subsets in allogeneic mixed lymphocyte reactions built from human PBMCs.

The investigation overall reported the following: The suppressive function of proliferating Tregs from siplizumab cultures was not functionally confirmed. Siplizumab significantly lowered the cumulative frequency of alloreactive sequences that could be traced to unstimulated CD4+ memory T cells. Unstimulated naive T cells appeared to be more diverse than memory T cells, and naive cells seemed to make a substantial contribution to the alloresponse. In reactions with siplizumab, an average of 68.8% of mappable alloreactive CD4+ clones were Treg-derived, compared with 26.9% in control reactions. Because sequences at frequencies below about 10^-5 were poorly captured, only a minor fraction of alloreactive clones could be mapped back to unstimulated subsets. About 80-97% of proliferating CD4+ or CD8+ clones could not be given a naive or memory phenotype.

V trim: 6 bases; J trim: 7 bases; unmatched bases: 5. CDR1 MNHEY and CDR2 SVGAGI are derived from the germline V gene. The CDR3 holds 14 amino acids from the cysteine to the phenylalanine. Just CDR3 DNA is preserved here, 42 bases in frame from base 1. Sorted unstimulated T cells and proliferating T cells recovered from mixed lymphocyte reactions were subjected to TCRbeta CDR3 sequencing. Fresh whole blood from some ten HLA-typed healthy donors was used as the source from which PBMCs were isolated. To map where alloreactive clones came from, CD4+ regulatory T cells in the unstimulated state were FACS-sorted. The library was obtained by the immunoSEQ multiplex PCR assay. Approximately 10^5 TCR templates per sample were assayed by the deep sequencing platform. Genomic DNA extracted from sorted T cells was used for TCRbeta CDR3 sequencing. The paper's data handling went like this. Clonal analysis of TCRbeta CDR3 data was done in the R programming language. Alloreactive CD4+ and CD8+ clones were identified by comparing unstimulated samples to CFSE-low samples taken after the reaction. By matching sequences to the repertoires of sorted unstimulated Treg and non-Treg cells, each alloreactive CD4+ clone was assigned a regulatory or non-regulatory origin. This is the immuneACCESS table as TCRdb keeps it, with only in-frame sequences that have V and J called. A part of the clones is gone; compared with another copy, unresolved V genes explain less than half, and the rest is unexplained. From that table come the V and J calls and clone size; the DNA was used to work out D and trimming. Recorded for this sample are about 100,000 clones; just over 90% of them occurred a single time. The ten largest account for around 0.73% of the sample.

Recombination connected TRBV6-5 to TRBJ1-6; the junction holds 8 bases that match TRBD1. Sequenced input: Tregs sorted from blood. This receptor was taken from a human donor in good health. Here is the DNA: TGTGCCAGCAGGGCAGGGGGCCAAAATTCACCCCTCCACTTT. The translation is CASRAGGQNSPLHF.